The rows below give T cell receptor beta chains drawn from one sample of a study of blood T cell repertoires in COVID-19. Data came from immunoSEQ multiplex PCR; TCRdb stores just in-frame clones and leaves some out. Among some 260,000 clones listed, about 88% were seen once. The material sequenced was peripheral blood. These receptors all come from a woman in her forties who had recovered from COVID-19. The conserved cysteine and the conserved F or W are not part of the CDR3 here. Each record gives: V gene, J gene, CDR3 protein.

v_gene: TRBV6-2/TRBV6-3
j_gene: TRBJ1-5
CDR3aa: ASSYSNRRGLLAVGVAQH

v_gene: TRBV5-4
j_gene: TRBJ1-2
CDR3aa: ASSVVGRSGNYGYT

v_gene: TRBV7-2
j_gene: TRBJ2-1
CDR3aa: ASSPPTGSDNEQF

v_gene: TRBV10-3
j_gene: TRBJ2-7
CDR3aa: AISVGQGAYEQY

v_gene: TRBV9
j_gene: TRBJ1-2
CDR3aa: ASSVGIHQAYGYT

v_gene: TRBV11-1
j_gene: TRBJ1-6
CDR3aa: ASSATGGRGKSPLH

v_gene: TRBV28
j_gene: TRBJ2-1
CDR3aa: ASHPRGTYNEQF

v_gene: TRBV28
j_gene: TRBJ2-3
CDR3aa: ASSTPSAPTDTQY

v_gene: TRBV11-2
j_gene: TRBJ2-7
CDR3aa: ASSLVQGPSSYEQY

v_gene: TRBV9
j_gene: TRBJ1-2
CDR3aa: ASTPIRSDRGT

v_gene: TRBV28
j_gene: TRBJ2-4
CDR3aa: ASRRTGDWGKNIQY

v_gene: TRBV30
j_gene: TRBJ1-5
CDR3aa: AWSVGGDRPQH

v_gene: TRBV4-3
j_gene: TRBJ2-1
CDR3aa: ASSQDLGQGLDNEQF

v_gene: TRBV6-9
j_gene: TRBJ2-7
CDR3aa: ASSYPGRVPSSYEQY

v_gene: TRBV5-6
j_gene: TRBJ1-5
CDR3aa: ASSLARTGYNQPQH

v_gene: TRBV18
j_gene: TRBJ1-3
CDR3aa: ASSPPGAGNTIY

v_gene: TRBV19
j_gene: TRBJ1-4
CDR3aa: ASSMPGDRADEKLF

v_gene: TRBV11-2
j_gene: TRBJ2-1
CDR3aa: ASSLWTGGPYNEQF

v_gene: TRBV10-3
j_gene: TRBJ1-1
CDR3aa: AISEAGTEAF